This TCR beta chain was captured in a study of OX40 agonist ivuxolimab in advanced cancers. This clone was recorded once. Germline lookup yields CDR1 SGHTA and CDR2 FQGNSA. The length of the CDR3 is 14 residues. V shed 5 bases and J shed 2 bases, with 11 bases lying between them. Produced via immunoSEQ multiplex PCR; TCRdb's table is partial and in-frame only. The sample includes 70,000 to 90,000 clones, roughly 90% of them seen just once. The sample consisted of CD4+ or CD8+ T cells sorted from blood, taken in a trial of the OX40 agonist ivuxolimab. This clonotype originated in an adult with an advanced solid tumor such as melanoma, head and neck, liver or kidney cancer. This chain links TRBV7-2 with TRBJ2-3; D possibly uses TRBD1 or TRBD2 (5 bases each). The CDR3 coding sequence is TGTGCCAGCAGCGGCGTCGGGGCCACAGATACGCAGTATTTT. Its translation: CASSGVGATDTQYF. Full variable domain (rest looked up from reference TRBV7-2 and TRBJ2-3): GAGVSQSPSNKVTEKGKDVELRCDPISGHTALYWYRQSLGQGLEFLIYFQGNSAPDKSGLPSDRFSAERTGGSVSTLTIQRTQQEDSAVYLCASSGVGATDTQYFGPGTRLTVL.